This T cell receptor (beta chain) was documented in a study of blood T cell repertoires in COVID-19. Study-level background: The samples span acute and convalescent COVID-19 from the United States, Italy and Spain.

Germline assignment: CDR1 MNHEY and CDR2 SMNVEV (reference sequence). V was pared by 5 bases and J by 2 bases, with 10 bases between. CDR3 size: 14 residues. The study recruited people aged roughly 18 to 95 years across about two dozen US areas. Repertoires were generated with immunoSEQ multiplex PCR, while TCRdb's copy carries only in-frame clones and drops some. The repertoire holds some 170,000 clones, more than 75% seen once, with approximately 5.4% in the top ten. Ten or more counts support this clone. The sequence came from a man between 40 and 49 years old who had recovered from COVID-19. The sequenced material came from PBMCs or T cells enriched from blood (not recorded which). The V gene is TRBV27, the J gene TRBJ2-1, with D tentatively TRBD1 (6 bases). The CDR3 loop reads CASSIQGPYNEQFF. The CDR3, as DNA: TGTGCCAGCAGTATACAGGGTCCCTACAATGAGCAGTTCTTC.